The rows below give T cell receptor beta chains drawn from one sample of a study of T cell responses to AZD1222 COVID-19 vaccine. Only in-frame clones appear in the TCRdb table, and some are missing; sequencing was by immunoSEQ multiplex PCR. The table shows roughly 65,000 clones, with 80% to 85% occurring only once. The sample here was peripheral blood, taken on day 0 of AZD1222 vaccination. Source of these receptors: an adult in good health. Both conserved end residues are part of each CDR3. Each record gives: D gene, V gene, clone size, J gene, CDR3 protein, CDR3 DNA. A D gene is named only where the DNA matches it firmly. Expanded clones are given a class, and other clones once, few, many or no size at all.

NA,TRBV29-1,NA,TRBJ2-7,CSVEGGGGSYEQYF,TGCAGCGTTGAAGGGGGAGGGGGTTCCTACGAGCAGTACTTC
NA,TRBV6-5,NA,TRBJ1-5,CASRPGAINQPQHF,TGTGCCAGCCGCCCAGGGGCTATCAATCAGCCCCAGCATTTT
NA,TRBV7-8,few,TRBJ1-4,CASSLAGGGEKLFF,TGTGCCAGCAGCTTAGCGGGGGGTGGTGAAAAACTGTTTTTT
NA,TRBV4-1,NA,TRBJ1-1,CASSQTTGEAFF,TGCGCCAGCAGCCAAACAACAGGGGAAGCTTTCTTT
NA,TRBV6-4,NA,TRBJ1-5,CASSVDGGQPQHF,TGTGCCAGCAGTGTAGACGGGGGACAGCCCCAGCATTTT
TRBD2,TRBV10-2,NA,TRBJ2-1,CASSADGGAYNEQFF,TGCGCCAGCAGTGCGGACGGGGGGGCCTACAATGAGCAGTTCTTC
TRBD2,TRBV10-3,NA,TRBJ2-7,CATKAPSGLVSYEQYF,TGTGCCACGAAGGCCCCCTCGGGACTAGTTTCCTACGAGCAGTACTTC
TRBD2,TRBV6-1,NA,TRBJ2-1,CASSEARGTTEFF,TGTGCCAGCAGTGAAGCGCGGGGGACTACCGAGTTCTTC
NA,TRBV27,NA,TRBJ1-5,CASSPTNQPQHF,TGTGCCAGCAGTCCGACTAATCAGCCCCAGCATTTT
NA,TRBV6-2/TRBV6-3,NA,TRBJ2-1,CASSYSRNEQFF,TGTGCCAGCAGTTACTCAAGAAATGAGCAGTTCTTC
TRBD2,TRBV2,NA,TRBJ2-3,CASSLRGGSTDTQYF,TGTGCCAGCAGCCTGCGGGGGGGAAGCACAGATACGCAGTATTTT
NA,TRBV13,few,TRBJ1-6,CASSHRDPGSPLHF,TGTGCCAGCAGCCACCGGGACCCAGGTTCACCCCTCCACTTT
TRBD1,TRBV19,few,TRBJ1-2,CASRTGGFYGYTF,TGTGCCAGTAGGACAGGGGGCTTCTATGGCTACACCTTC
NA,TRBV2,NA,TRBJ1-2,CASSVTGTFNYGYTF,TGTGCCAGCTCGGTTACGGGGACATTTAACTATGGCTACACCTTC
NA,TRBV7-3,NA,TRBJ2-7,CASSLSADPYEQYF,TGTGCCAGCAGCTTATCGGCAGATCCCTACGAGCAGTACTTC
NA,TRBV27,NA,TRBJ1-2,CASSPTGYYGYTF,TGTGCCAGCAGTCCCACAGGTTACTATGGCTACACCTTC
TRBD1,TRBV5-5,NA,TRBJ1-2,CASSFASGQGNYGYTF,TGTGCCAGCAGCTTTGCGTCGGGACAGGGTAACTATGGCTACACCTTC
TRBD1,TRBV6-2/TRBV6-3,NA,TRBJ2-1,CASSSTGALSFYNEQFF,TGTGCCAGCAGTTCCACAGGGGCCCTCTCTTTCTACAATGAGCAGTTCTTC
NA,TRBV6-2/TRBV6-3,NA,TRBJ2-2,CASSLIYTGELFF,TGTGCCAGCAGTCTTATATACACCGGGGAGCTGTTTTTT
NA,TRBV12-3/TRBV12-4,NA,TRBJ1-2,CASSGMGIGYTF,TGTGCCAGCAGTGGAATGGGAATAGGCTACACCTTC
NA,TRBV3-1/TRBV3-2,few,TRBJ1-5,CASSRQNNQPQHF,TGTGCCAGCAGCCGCCAAAATAATCAGCCCCAGCATTTT
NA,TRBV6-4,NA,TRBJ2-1,CASSDRENNEQFF,TGTGCCAGCAGTGACCGGGAGAACAATGAGCAGTTCTTC
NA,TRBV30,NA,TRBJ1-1,CAWRATELNTEAFF,TGTGCCTGGAGGGCGACGGAATTGAACACTGAAGCTTTCTTT
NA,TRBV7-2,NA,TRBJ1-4,CASSLAIGVGEKLFF,TGTGCCAGCAGCTTAGCGATAGGGGTTGGTGAAAAACTGTTTTTT
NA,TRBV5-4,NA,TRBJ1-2,CASSLAGRVVGYTF,TGTGCCAGCAGCTTGGCGGGGCGGGTGGTTGGCTACACCTTC
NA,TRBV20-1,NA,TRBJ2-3,CRAHSTDTQYF,TGCAGAGCCCATAGCACAGATACGCAGTATTTT